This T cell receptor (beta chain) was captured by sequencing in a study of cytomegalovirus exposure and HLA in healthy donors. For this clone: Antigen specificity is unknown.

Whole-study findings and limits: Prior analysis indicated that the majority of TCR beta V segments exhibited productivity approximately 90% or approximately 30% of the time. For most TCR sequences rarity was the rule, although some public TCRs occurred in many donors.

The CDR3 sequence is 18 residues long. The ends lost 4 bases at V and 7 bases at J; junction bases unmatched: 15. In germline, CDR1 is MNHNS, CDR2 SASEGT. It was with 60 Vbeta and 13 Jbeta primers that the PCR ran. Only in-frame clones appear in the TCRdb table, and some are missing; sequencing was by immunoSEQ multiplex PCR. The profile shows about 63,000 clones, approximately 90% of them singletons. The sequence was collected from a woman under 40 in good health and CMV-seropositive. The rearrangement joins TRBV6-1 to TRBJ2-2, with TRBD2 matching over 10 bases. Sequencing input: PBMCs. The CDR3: CASSARTSGRAPSGELFF. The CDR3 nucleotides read TGTGCCAGCAGTGCAAGGACCAGCGGGAGGGCCCCCAGCGGGGAGCTGTTTTTT.